Presented here are 2 T cell receptor beta chains from one specimen sequenced in a study of T cell responses to AZD1222 COVID-19 vaccine. The repertoire was sequenced with immunoSEQ multiplex PCR; TCRdb's copy has only in-frame clones and lacks some. Of about 140,000 clones listed, 85% to 90% are singletons. The sample here was peripheral blood, taken on day 0 of AZD1222 vaccination. Source of these receptors: an adult in good health.

The chain combines TRBV3-1 (or the pseudogene TRBV3-2) with TRBJ2-2, with 7 bases matching TRBD2. CDR1 is LGHDT, CDR2 YNNKEL, per germline (reference sequence). This CDR3 is built from 16 residues. V was pared by 5 bases and J by 4 bases, with 10 bases of the junction left unmatched. CDR3 in DNA: TGTGCCAGCAGCGGAGGACTAGGTCGGCTCACCGGGGAGCTGTTTTTT. Protein product: CASSGGLGRLTGELFF.

The V call is TRBV6-1, the J call TRBJ1-3, with D maybe TRBD1 (5 bases). The germline V gene has CDR1 MNHNS and CDR2 SASEGT. Trimming removed 4 bases at V and 0 bases at J, with 25 bases between. CDR3 size: 20 residues. CDR3 in DNA: TGTGCCAGCAGTGTCGGAGGGGTGGGGAGGGTCCACACCTCTGGAAACACCATATATTTT. Its protein is CASSVGGVGRVHTSGNTIYF.